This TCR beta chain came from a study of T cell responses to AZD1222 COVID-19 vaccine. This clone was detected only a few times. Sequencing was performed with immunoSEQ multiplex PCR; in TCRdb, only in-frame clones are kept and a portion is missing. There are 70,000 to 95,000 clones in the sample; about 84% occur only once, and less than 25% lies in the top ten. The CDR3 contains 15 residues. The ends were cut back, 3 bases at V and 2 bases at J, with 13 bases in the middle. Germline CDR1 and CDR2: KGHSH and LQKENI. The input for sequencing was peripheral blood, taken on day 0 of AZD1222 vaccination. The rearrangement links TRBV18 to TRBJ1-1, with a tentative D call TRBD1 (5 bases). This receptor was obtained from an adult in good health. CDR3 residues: CASSPNGGTNTEAFF. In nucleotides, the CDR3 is TGTGCCAGCTCACCCAACGGGGGTACCAACACTGAAGCTTTCTTT.